Presented here are 8 T cell receptor beta chains from one specimen sequenced in a study of shared clonotypes between healthy human individuals. Here immunoSEQ multiplex PCR was the method, and the copy in TCRdb shows in-frame clones only, minus some. Among fewer than 3 million clones listed, 80% to 95% were seen once. The sample was naive CD4+ T cells from PBMCs. Indicated subset: CD45RA+ positively selected. All receptors derive from a man younger than 35 in good health. Some clones in this sample may be carry-over from other donors' samples.

This clone appeared once. This sequence joins TRBV5-1 and TRBJ1-2; D remains unclear. Germline V gene data show CDR1 as SGHRS and CDR2 as YFSETQ. The V gene lost 0 bases and the J gene lost 4 bases, with 10 bases spanning the gap. This CDR3 has 14 amino acids. The CDR3 bases are TGCGCCAGCAGCTTGGAGGGAAGCAGCTATGGCTACACCTTC. It encodes CASSLEGSSYGYTF.

The chain links TRBV6-6 to TRBJ2-2; D ambiguous. This CDR3 has 16 amino acids. Germline CDR1 reads MNHNY; CDR2 reads SVGAGI (reference sequence). Trimming left V 8 bases short and J 0 bases short, with 16 bases between. In nucleotides, the CDR3 is TGTGCCAGCGGGGAAGGGTTGTCAGCGAACACCGGGGAGCTGTTTTTT. Amino acids: CASGEGLSANTGELFF.

The chain is built from TRBV5-4 and TRBJ1-1, with D tentatively TRBD1 (6 bases). CDR1 SGHNT and CDR2 YYREEE come from the germline V gene (reference sequence). Deletions cut 0 bases from V and 7 bases from J, with 10 bases between. The CDR3 is made up of 13 amino acids. In nucleotides, the CDR3 is TGTGCCAGCAGCTTGGTGAGGGGGGTTGAAGCTTTCTTT. Protein: CASSLVRGVEAFF.

The rearrangement uses TRBV28 and TRBJ2-1, with 8 bases fitting TRBD1. V trimming: 4 bases; J trimming: 2 bases; junction bases outside the gene matches: 10. CDR1 and CDR2 (germline): MDHEN, SYDVKM. The CDR3 extends over 17 amino acids. The CDR3 spells CASSSSTRGRAYNEQFF. The CDR3 nucleotides are TGTGCCAGCAGTTCCAGTACCAGGGGGCGCGCCTACAATGAGCAGTTCTTC.

In its sample, this clone was seen once. The V gene is TRBV5-1, the J gene TRBJ1-1; D not resolved. CDR1 is SGHRS and CDR2 is YFSETQ in the germline V gene. Trimming left V 4 bases short and J 3 bases short, with 16 bases between. This CDR3 has 15 amino acids. The chain's CDR3 is CASSAFSSRDTEAFF. The CDR3 coding sequence is TGCGCCAGCAGCGCCTTTAGCTCAAGGGACACTGAAGCTTTCTTT.

The rearrangement joins TRBV28 to TRBJ2-2, with a possible D match to TRBD2 (5 bases). CDR1 is MDHEN, CDR2 SYDVKM, per germline. This CDR3 has 15 amino acids. V was cut by 2 bases and J by 1 base, with 8 bases left in between. The DNA for the CDR3 is TGTGCCAGCAGTTTACCGGGAAGGAACACCGGGGAGCTGTTTTTT. Amino acids: CASSLPGRNTGELFF.

This clone was recorded a few times. The rearrangement joins TRBV2 to TRBJ1-1; no clear D. The CDR3 has 12 residues. Germline lookup yields CDR1 SNHLY and CDR2 FYNNEI. Between the trimmed V and J ends, which lost 2 bases and 8 bases, there was a span of 9 bases. The CDR3 region is CASSERGREAFF. The CDR3 coding sequence is TGTGCCAGCAGTGAACGAGGCAGGGAAGCTTTCTTT.

The CDR3 nucleotides read TGTGCCAGCAGCTTAAATTACCCGGGGGAGCTGTTTTTT. This translates into CASSLNYPGELFF. V usage is TRBV7-3 and J usage is TRBJ2-2; D not certain. The V end lost 1 base, the J end lost 8 bases, and 8 bases lay between the germline ends. CDR1 is SGHTA and CDR2 is FQGTGA in the germline V gene. The CDR3 length is 13 residues.